The clone carrying this T cell receptor (beta chain) was seen a handful of times. Its cognate antigen is unknown. Presence of unique molecular identifiers characterized the TCR beta cDNA libraries. TCRdb ran MiXCR on the PCR reads and lists one entry per CDR3 protein. The sample consists of hundreds of thousands of distinct CDR3 sequences, roughly 29% of them appearing once. This record belongs to a study of post-analysis software for immune sequencing data. The study, taken as a whole, reports: The study found significantly lower normalized Chao1 diversity in multiple sclerosis patients than in controls. Strong co-clustering by F measure linked samples that shared a preparation batch.

The TCR comes from a girl under 18 with multiple sclerosis. Sequencing input: blood.

The CDR3 loop reads CASSHFTGSGDGYTF. CDR3 bases: TGTGCCAGCAGCCATTTCACAGGGTCGGGTGATGGCTACACCTTC. The gene calls are TRBV3-1 and TRBJ1-2, with D possibly being TRBD1 (6 bases). CDR3 length equals 15 residues. The germline V gene encodes CDR1 LGHDT and CDR2 YNNKEL (reference sequence). V was shortened by 3 bases and J by 6 bases, with 17 bases between the two germline ends.